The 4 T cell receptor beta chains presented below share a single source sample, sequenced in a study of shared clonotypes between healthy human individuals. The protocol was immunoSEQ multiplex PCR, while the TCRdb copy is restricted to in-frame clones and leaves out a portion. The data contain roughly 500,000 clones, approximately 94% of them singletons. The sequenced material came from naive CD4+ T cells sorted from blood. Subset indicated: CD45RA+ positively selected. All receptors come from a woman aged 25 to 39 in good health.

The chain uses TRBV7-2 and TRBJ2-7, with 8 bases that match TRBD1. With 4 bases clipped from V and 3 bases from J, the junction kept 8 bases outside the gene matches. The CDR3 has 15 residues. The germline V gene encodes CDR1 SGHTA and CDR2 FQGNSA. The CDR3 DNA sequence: TGTGCCAGCAGCTCGGACAGGGTGAGTCTCTACGAGCAGTACTTC. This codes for CASSSDRVSLYEQYF.

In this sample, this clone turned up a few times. CDR3 region: CASYLYEQYF. CDR3 nucleotides: TGTGCTAGTTACCTCTACGAGCAGTACTTC. This sequence joins TRBV12-5 and TRBJ2-7; D gene unclear. The CDR3 has 10 residues. Deletions cut 8 bases from V and 3 bases from J, with 5 bases between. The germline V gene encodes CDR1 LGHNT and CDR2 FRNRAP.

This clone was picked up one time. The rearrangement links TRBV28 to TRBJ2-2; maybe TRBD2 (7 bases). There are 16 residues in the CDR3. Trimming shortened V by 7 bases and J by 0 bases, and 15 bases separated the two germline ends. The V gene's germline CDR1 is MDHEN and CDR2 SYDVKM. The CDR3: CASKGGWAPNTGELFF. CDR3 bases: TGTGCCAGCAAGGGGGGGTGGGCCCCGAACACCGGGGAGCTGTTTTTT.

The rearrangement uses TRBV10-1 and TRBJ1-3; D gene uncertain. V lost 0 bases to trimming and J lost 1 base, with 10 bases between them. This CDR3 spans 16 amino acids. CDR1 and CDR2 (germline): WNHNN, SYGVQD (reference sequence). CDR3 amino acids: CASSESRAGSGNTIYF. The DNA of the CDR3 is TGCGCCAGCAGTGAGTCGAGGGCAGGATCTGGAAACACCATATATTTT.